The 15 T cell receptor beta chains below all came from one sample that was sequenced in a study of breast tumors, draining lymph nodes, adjacent tissues. TCRdb reanalysed the multiplex PCR reads using MiXCR and keeps one entry per CDR3 protein. This sample has over 250,000 distinct CDR3 sequences, with around 30% found just once. The lymph nodes were axillary draining lymph nodes from breast cancer patients. Sample: axillary lymph node tissue. The receptors derive from a female donor with breast cancer. Some clones in this sample may be carry-over from other donors' samples.

The rearrangement uses TRBV6-6 and TRBJ1-4; D possibly corresponds to TRBD1 (6 bases). This CDR3 comprises 14 residues. V lost 2 bases, J lost 7 bases, and 11 bases lay in between. Germline loops: CDR1 MNHNY, CDR2 SVGAGI (reference sequence). The CDR3 DNA reads as TGTGCCAGCAGTTACGGGGGGCGCGGTGAAAAACTGTTTTTT. Translated, it gives CASSYGGRGEKLFF.

This clonotype was seen more than once but under ten times. The V and J genes are TRBV7-3 and TRBJ2-1, with unresolved D. In germline, CDR1 is SGHTA, CDR2 FQGTGA. This CDR3 is 14 amino acids long. V shed 2 bases and J shed 5 bases, with 10 bases lying between them. The DNA of the CDR3 is TGTGCCAGCAGCTTAGCGGCGAAAAACAATGAGCAGTTCTTC. It yields the protein CASSLAAKNNEQFF.

This rearrangement joins TRBV19 to TRBJ1-2; the match to TRBD1 covers 9 bases. The V and J ends lost 6 bases and 7 bases, in that order; junction bases with no gene match: 12. CDR3 size: 15 residues. The germline CDR1 and CDR2 sequences are LNHDA and SQIVND (reference sequence). For the CDR3, the DNA is TGTGCCAGTAGCTTCCGGGACAGGGCGATCGGTGGCTACACCTTC. Translated: CASSFRDRAIGGYTF. Combining the CDR3 with reference TRBV19 and TRBJ1-2 gives the whole variable domain DGGITQSPKYLFRKEGQNVTLSCEQNLNHDAMYWYRQDPGQGLRLIYYSQIVNDFQKGDIAEGYSVSREKKESFPLTVTSAQKNPTAFYLCASSFRDRAIGGYTFGSGTRLTVV.

Many counts were recorded for this clonotype. The V and J genes are TRBV6-5 and TRBJ1-2; D is perhaps TRBD1 (5 bases). Between the trimmed V and J ends, which lost 8 bases and 1 base, there was a span of 14 bases. The CDR3 length is 14 residues. The germline V gene encodes CDR1 MNHEY and CDR2 SVGAGI. CDR3 protein: CASGRDQNNYGYTF. The CDR3 DNA sequence: TGTGCCAGCGGCCGGGACCAAAATAACTATGGCTACACCTTC.

This clonotype was seen many times. CDR3 DNA: TGTGCCAGTAGTTTCCAATTTAGCGGGCCAGCCTACGAGCAGTACTTC. It specifies CASSFQFSGPAYEQYF. The gene calls are TRBV19 and TRBJ2-7; 7 nucleotides line up with TRBD2. The CDR3 has 16 amino acids. Germline assignment: CDR1 LNHDA and CDR2 SQIVND (reference sequence). V was pared by 5 bases and J by 2 bases, with 12 bases of the junction left unmatched. Variable domain in full (rest from reference TRBV19 and TRBJ2-7): DGGITQSPKYLFRKEGQNVTLSCEQNLNHDAMYWYRQDPGQGLRLIYYSQIVNDFQKGDIAEGYSVSREKKESFPLTVTSAQKNPTAFYLCASSFQFSGPAYEQYFGPGTRLTVT.

This clonotype was found a few times. A much more abundant neighbour one base away suggests this may be a read error. The rearrangement joins TRBV11-3 to TRBJ2-5; possibly TRBD1 for D (6 bases). The CDR3 contains 15 residues. The V end was cut by 5 bases, the J end by 4 bases, with 17 bases between. From germline, CDR1 is SGHNT and CDR2 YENEEA. CDR3 DNA sequence: TGTGCCAGCAGCCACCAGGGGCGGGCGAGAGAGACCCAGTACTTC. Translation gives CASSHQGRARETQYF. Supplemented by reference TRBV11-3 and TRBJ2-5, the full variable domain reads EAGVVQSPRYKIIEKKQPVAFWCNPISGHNTLYWYLQNLGQGPELLIRYENEEAVDDSQLPKDRFSAERLKGVDSTLKIQPAELGDSAVYLCASSHQGRARETQYFGPGTRLLVL.

This clonotype was counted many times. V gene TRBV6-1 combines with J gene TRBJ1-4; D unclear. The length of the CDR3 is 14 residues. V was clipped by 0 bases and J by 8 bases, with 10 bases between them. Germline V gene lookup returns CDR1 MNHNS and CDR2 SASEGT. The CDR3 region is CASSEAGTLEKLFF. For the CDR3, the DNA is TGTGCCAGCAGTGAAGCCGGCACACTCGAAAAACTGTTTTTT.

Many counts were recorded for this clonotype. This chain connects TRBV5-1 to TRBJ2-3, with D possibly matching TRBD2 (6 bases). Germline CDR1 and CDR2: SGHRS and YFSETQ. CDR3 length: 14 residues. The germline V and J ends were trimmed by 7 bases and 2 bases, with 14 bases remaining between them. CDR3 nucleotide sequence: TGCGCCAGCGGTAGCGGCCCACACACAGATACGCAGTATTTT. It codes for CASGSGPHTDTQYF.

At least ten counts were recorded for this clonotype. The gene calls are TRBV2 and TRBJ1-5; 8 bases align to TRBD1. V lost 8 bases and J lost 3; bases outside the gene matches: 3. In germline, CDR1 is SNHLY, CDR2 FYNNEI. This CDR3 comprises 13 residues. The CDR3 DNA reads as TGTGCCAGCGGACAGGGCTCCAATCAGCCCCAGCATTTT. Translating it yields CASGQGSNQPQHF. The complete variable domain, with remaining parts taken from reference TRBV2 and TRBJ1-5, reads EPEVTQTPSHQVTQMGQEVILRCVPISNHLYFYWYRQILGQKVEFLVSFYNNEISEKSEIFDDQFSVERPDGSNFTLKIRSTKLEDSAMYFCASGQGSNQPQHFGDGTRLSIL.

This clonotype was found many times. The chain employs TRBV19 and TRBJ1-5; D remains unclear. Germline V lookup: CDR1 LNHDA, CDR2 SQIVND (reference sequence). The CDR3 is 17 residues long. V was pared by 7 bases and J by 0 bases, with 19 bases between. CDR3 sequence (DNA): TGTGCCAGTAATACAGTCCGCGGGCCCCTTAGCAATCAGCCCCAGCATTTT. It codes for CASNTVRGPLSNQPQHF.

Regarding this clonotype: A read error may explain this, as a much larger clone is one base away. The chain links TRBV20-1 to TRBJ2-7, with a tentative D call TRBD2 (5 bases). The CDR3 has 13 residues. The germline V and J ends were trimmed by 7 bases and 0 bases, with 13 bases remaining between them. Germline V gene sequence: CDR1 DFQATT, CDR2 SNEGSKA (reference sequence). CDR3 nucleotides: TGCAGTGTCCCTTCCGCGGGCTCCTACGAGCAGTACTTC. It is translated as CSVPSAGSYEQYF.

This clonotype has more than one count but fewer than ten. The chain links TRBV6-2 or TRBV6-3 to TRBJ2-7; TRBD2 aligns across 7 bases. This CDR3 spans 11 amino acids. Germline values: CDR1 MNHEY, CDR2 SVGEGT. Trimming removed 8 bases from V and 7 bases from J; junction bases left unmatched: 5. DNA of the CDR3: TGTGCCAGCGGGAGGGGAACTGAGCAGTACTTC. It is translated as CASGRGTEQYF.

Details on this clonotype: This may be a read error, as it is one base from a much larger clone. The chain has TRBV10-3 and TRBJ2-7, with TRBD1 identical over 8 bases. In germline, CDR1 is ENHRY, CDR2 SYGVKD. The J segment lost 7 bases and the V segment lost 6 bases, leaving 11 bases of the junction unmatched. The CDR3 is made up of 14 amino acids. The CDR3 DNA sequence: TGTGCCATCAGAAGGACAGGGTCGGCTGGGGAGCAGTACTTC. Residues: CAIRRTGSAGEQYF.

This clonotype was picked up a small number of times. The rearrangement links TRBV30 to TRBJ2-7; 11 bases line up with TRBD1. Germline V CDR1 and CDR2: GTSNPN, SVGIG (reference sequence). The CDR3 contains 15 residues. V lost 3 bases and J lost 6; bases outside the gene matches: 10. Written as DNA, the CDR3 is TGTGCCTGGAGGACCCCCGGGACAGGGGGTTCCGAGCAGTACTTC. The encoded protein is CAWRTPGTGGSEQYF. The full variable domain, its missing parts supplied by reference TRBV30 and TRBJ2-7, is SQTIHQWPATLVQPVGSPLSLECTVEGTSNPNLYWYRQAAGRGLQLLFYSVGIGQISSEVPQNLSASRPQDRQFILSSKKLLLSDSGFYLCAWRTPGTGGSEQYFGPGTRLTVT.

On this clonotype: Since a much larger clone is just one base distant, this may be a read error. V and J are TRBV5-1 and TRBJ2-2; TRBD1 agrees at 9 bases. Germline-derived CDR1 and CDR2 are SGHRS and YFSETQ. This CDR3 spans 14 amino acids. CDR3 bases: TGCGCCGGCAGCTCTCGACAGGGGGCCGGGGAGCTGTTTTTT. Translating it yields CAGSSRQGAGELFF.